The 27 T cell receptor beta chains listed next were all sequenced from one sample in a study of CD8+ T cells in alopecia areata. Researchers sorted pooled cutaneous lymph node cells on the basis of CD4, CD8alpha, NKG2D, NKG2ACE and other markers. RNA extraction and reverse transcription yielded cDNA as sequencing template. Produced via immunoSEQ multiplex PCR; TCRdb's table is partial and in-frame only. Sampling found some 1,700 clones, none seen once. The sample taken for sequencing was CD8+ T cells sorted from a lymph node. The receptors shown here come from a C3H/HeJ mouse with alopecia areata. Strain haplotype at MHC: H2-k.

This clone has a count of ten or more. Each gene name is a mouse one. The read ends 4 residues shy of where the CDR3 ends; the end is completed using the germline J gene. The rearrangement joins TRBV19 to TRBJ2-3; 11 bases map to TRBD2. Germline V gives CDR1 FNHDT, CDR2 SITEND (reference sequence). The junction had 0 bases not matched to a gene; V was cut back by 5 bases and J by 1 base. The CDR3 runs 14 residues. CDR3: CASRGLGGAETLYF. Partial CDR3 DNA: TGTGCCAGCAGGGGACTGGGGGGTGCAGAA.

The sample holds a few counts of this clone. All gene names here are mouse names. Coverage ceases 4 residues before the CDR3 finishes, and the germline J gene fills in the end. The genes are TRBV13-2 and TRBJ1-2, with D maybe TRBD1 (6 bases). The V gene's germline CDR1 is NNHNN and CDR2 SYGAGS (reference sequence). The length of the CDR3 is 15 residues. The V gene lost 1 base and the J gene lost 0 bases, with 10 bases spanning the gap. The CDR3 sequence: CASGDRTAANSDYTF. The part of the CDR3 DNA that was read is TGTGCCAGCGGTGATCGGACAGCTGCAAACTCC.

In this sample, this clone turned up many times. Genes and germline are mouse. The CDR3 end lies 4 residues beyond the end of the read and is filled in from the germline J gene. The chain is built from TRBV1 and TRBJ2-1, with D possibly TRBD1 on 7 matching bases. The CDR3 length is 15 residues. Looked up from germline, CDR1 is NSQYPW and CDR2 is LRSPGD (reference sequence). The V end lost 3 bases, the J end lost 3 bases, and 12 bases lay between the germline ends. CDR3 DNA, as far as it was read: TGCACCTGCAGTGCCGAGGGGGCGAGCTATGCT. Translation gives CTCSAEGASYA. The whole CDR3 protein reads CTCSAEGASYAEQFF.

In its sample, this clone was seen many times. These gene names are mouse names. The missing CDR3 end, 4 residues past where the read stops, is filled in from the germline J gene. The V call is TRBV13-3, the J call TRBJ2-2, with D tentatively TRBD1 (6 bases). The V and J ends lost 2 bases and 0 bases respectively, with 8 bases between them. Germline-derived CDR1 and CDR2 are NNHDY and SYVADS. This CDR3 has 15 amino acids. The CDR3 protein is CASSERQANTGQLYF. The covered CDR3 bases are TGTGCCAGCAGTGAAAGACAGGCAAACACCGGG. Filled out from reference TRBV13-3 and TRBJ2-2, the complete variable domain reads EAAVTQSPRSKVAVTGGKVTLSCHQTNNHDYMYWYRQDTGHGLRLIHYSYVADSTEKGDIPDGYKASRPSQENFSLILELASLSQTAVYFCASSERQANTGQLYFGEGSKLTVL.

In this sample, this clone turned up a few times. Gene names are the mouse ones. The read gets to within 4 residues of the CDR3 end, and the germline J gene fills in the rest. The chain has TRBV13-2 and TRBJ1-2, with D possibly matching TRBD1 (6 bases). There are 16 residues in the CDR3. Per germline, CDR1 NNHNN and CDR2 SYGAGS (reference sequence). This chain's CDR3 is CASGDVPGADRSDYTF. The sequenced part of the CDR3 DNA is TGTGCCAGCGGTGATGTGCCAGGGGCCGACCGGTCC.

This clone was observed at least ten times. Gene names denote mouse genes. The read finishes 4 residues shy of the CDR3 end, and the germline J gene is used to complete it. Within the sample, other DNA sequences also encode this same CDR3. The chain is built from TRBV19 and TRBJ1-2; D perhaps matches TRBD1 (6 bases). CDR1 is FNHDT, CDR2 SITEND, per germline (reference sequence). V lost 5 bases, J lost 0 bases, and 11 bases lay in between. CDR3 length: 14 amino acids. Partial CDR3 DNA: TGTGCCAGCAGCAGGGACAATGCAAACTCC. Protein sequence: CASSRDNANS. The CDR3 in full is CASSRDNANSDYTF.

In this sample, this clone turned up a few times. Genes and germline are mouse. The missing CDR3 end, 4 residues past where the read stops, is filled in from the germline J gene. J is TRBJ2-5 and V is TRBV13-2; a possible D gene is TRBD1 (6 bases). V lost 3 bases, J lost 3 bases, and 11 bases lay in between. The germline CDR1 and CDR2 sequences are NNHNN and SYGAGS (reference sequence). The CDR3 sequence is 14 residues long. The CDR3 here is CASGARDKQDTQYF. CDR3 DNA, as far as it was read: TGTGCCAGCGGTGCCCGGGACAAACAAGAC.

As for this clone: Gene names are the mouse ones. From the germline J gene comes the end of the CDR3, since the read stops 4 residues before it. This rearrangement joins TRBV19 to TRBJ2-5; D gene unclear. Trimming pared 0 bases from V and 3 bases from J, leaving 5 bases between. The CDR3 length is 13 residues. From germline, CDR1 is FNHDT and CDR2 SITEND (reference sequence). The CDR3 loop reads CASSIGVQDTQYF. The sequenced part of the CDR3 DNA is TGTGCCAGCAGTATAGGGGTGCAAGAC.

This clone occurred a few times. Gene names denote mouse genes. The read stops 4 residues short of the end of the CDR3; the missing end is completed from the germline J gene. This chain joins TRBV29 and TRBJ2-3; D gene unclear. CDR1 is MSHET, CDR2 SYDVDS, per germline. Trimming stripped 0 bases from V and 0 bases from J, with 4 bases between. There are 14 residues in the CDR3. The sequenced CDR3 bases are TGTGCTAGCAGTTTATCCCAGAGTGCAGAA. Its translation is CASSLSQSAE. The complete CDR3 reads CASSLSQSAETLYF.

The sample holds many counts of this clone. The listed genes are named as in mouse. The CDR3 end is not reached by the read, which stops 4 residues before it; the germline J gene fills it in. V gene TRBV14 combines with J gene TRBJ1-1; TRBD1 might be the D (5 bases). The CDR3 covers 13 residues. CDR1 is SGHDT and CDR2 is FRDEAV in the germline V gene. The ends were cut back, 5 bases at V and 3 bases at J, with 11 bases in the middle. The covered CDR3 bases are TGTGCCAGCAGGCTCGTAGGGGACACA. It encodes CASRLVGDT. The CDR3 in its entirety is CASRLVGDTEVFF.

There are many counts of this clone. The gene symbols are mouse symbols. The chain's CDR3 is CTCSAAVSYEQYF. The sequenced part of the CDR3 DNA is TGCACCTGCAGTGCAGCAGTCTCCTAT. The rearrangement uses TRBV1 and TRBJ2-7; D remains unclear. The CDR3 end is not reached by the read, which stops 4 residues before it; the germline J gene fills it in. Germline lookup yields CDR1 NSQYPW and CDR2 LRSPGD (reference sequence). V was cut by 1 base and J by 0 bases, with 4 bases left in between. The CDR3 has 13 amino acids.

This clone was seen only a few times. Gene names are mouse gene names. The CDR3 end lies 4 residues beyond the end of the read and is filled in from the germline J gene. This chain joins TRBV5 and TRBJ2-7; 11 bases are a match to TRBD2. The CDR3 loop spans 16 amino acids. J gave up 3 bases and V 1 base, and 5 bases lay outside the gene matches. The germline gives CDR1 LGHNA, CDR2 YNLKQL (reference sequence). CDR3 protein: CASSQADWGGIYEQYF. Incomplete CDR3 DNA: TGTGCCAGCAGCCAAGCCGACTGGGGGGGGATCTAT.

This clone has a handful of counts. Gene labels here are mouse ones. The part of the CDR3 DNA that was read is TGTGCCAGCAGTCTACAGGGGAAGGGCTCC. This encodes CASSLQGKGS. The full CDR3 reads CASSLQGKGSDYTF. V gene TRBV19 combines with J gene TRBJ1-2, with 7 positions matching TRBD1. Sequencing ends 4 residues short of the CDR3 end; the germline J gene provides the rest. J was trimmed by 4 bases and V by 4 bases; bases with no gene match: 7. Germline loops: CDR1 FNHDT, CDR2 SITEND (reference sequence). This CDR3 spans 14 amino acids.

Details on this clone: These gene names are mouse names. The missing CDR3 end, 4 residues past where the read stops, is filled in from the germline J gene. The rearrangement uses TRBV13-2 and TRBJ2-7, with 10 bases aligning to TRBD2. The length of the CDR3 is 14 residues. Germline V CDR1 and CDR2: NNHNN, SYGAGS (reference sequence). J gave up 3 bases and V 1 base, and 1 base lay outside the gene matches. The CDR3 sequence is CASGDRLGGYEQYF. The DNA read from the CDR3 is TGTGCCAGCGGTGATCGACTGGGGGGCTAT.

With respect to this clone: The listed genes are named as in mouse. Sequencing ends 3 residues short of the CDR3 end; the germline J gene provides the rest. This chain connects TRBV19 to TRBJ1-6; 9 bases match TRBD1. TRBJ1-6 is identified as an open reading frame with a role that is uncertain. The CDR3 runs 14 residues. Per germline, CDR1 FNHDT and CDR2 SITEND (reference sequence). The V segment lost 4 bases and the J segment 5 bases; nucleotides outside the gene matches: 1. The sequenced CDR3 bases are TGTGCCAGCAGTGGGGACAGGGATAATTCGCCC. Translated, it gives CASSGDRDNSP. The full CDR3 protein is CASSGDRDNSPLYF.

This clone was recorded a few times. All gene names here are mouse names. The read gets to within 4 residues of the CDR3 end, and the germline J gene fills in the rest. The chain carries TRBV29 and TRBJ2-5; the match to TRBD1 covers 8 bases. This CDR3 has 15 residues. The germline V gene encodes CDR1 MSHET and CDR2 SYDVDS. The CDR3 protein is CASTGHRGREDTQYF. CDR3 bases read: TGTGCTAGCACCGGGCACAGGGGGAGGGAAGAC.

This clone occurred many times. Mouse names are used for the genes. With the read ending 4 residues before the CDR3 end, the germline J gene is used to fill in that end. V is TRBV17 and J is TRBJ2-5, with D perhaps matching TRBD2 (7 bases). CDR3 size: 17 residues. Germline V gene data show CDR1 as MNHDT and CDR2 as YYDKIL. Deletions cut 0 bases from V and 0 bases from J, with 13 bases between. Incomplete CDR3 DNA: TGTGCTAGCAGTAGAGATGAGGGGGGCCTTAACCAAGAC. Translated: CASSRDEGGLNQD. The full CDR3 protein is CASSRDEGGLNQDTQYF.

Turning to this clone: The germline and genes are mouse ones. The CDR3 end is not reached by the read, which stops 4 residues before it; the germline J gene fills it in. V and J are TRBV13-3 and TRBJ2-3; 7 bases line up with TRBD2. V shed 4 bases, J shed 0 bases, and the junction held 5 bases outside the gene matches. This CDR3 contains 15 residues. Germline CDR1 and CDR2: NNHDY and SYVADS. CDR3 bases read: TGTGCCAGCAGTCCCGGGGGGGGTAGTGCAGAA. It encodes CASSPGGGSAE. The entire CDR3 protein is CASSPGGGSAETLYF.

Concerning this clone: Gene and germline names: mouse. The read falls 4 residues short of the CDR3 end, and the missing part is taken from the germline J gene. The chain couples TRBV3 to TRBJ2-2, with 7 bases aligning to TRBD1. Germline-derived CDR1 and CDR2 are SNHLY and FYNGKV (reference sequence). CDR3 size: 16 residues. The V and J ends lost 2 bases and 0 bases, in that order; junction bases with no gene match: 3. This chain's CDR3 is CASSLNTGANTGQLYF. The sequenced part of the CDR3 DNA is TGTGCCAGCAGCTTAAATACAGGGGCAAACACCGGG.

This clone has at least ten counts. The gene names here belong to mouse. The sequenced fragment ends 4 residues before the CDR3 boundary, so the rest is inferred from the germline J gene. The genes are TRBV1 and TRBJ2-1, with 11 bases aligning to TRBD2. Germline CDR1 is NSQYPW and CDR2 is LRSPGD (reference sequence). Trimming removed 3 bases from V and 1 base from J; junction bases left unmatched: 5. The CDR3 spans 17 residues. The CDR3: CTCSARTGGANYAEQFF. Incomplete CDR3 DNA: TGCACCTGCAGTGCTCGCACTGGGGGGGCAAACTATGCT.

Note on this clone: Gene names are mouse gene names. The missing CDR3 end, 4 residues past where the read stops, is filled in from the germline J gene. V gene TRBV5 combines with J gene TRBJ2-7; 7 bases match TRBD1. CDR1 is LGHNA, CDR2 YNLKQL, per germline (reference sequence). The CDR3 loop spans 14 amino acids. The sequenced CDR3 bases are TGTGCCAGCAGCCAAGACAGGGGGAAATAT. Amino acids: CASSQDRGKY. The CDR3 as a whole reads CASSQDRGKYEQYF.

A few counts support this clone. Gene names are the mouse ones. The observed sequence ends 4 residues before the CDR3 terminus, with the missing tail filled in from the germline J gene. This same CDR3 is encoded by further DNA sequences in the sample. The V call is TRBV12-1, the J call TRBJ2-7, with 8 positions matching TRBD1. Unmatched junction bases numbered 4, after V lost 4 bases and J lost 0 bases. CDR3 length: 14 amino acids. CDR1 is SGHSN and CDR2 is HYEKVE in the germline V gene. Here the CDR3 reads CASSTDRVSYEQYF. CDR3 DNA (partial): TGTGCCAGCTCCACGGACAGGGTCTCCTAT.

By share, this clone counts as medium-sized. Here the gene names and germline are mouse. CDR3 loop: CTCSPRTKINQDTQYF. The DNA read from the CDR3 is TGCACCTGCAGTCCCCGGACAAAAATTAACCAAGAC. The chain recombines TRBV1 with TRBJ2-5; D is possibly TRBD1 (5 bases). The CDR3 is cut off 4 residues early in the read; its end comes from the germline J gene. V lost 5 bases and J 0 bases, leaving 15 bases between the germline ends. This CDR3 has 16 residues. Germline V gives CDR1 NSQYPW, CDR2 LRSPGD (reference sequence).

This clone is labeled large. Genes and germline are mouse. The sequenced CDR3 bases are TGCACCTGCAGTGCAGACAGGAACACCGGG. Translating gives CTCSADRNTG. The entire CDR3 protein is CTCSADRNTGQLYF. This chain uses TRBV1 with TRBJ2-2; no clear D. Sequencing ends 4 residues short of the CDR3 end; the germline J gene provides the rest. V lost 0 bases to trimming and J lost 2 bases, with 4 bases between them. CDR1 and CDR2 from the germline V gene are NSQYPW and LRSPGD (reference sequence). The CDR3 extends over 14 amino acids.

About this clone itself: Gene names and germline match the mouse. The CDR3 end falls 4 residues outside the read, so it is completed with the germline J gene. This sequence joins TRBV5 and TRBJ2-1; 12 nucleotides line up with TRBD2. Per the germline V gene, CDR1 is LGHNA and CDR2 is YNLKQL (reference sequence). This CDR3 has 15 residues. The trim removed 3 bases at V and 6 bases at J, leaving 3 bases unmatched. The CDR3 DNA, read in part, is TGTGCCAGCAGCCACCGGGACTGGGGGGTTGCT. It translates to CASSHRDWGVA. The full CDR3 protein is CASSHRDWGVAEQFF.

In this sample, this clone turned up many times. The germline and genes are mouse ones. The sequenced CDR3 bases are TGTGCCAGCGGCTTGACTGGGGGGAGCTCCTAT. Its protein product is CASGLTGGSSY. The complete CDR3 sequence is CASGLTGGSSYEQYF. The chain combines TRBV13-2 with TRBJ2-7; 10 bases match TRBD2. The read halts 4 residues ahead of the CDR3 end, with the missing end drawn from the germline J gene. The CDR3 is 15 amino acids. Germline trimming cut 5 bases from V and 0 bases from J; bases unmatched to any gene: 5. CDR1 is NNHNN and CDR2 is SYGAGS in the germline V gene (reference sequence).

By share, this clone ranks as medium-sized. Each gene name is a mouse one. CDR3 DNA (partial): TGTGCCAGCAAATACAGGGCAAACTCC. Encoded protein: CASKYRANS. The whole CDR3 sequence reads CASKYRANSDYTF. The gene calls are TRBV19 and TRBJ1-2; TRBD1 might be the D (6 bases). The sequence runs out 4 residues before the end of the CDR3; the remainder is reconstructed from the germline J gene. Looked up from germline, CDR1 is FNHDT and CDR2 is SITEND (reference sequence). There are 13 residues in the CDR3. Trimming took off 6 bases at V and 0 bases at J, with 9 bases between the two ends.